Given below is one T cell receptor beta chain in context. Its antigen remains unidentified. Base qualities are not at hand, and no much larger clone is one base apart. The CDR3 contains 15 residues, cysteine and phenylalanine counted. Only CDR3 DNA remains: 45 bases, in frame from the first base. CDR1 and CDR2 (MNHNS, SASEGT) derive from the germline V gene. Trimming takes 2 bases off V and 3 bases off J; junction bases not matched to a gene: 3. This sample was included in a study of control samples from healthy donors and cancer patients (dated by TCRdb to about 2020). The library was built by means of the immunoSEQ multiplex PCR assay. TCRdb retrieved this table from immuneACCESS and kept in-frame rearrangements only. Not all clones are present; in checked studies, unresolved V genes account for under half, and no reason is known for the remainder. The sample includes roughly 170,000 clones, with approximately 86% observed a single time. The ten largest clones represent around 5.1% of the sample.

The clonotype was recovered from a woman aged 25 to 39 in good health. The chain links TRBV6-1 with TRBJ2-3, and 9 junctional nucleotides match TRBD2. Sequenced: blood. The CDR3 region reads CASSEPGLATDTQYF. The bases are TGTGCCAGCAGTGAACCGGGACTAGCTACAGATACGCAGTATTTT.